This TCR beta chain originates from a study of T cell responses to AZD1222 COVID-19 vaccine. The germline V and J ends were trimmed by 6 bases and 4 bases, with 12 bases remaining between them. The CDR3 sequence is 13 residues long. CDR1 MNHNY and CDR2 SVGAGI come from the germline V gene (reference sequence). Overall study findings and caveats: Donors were mostly white British, more females; clonal diversity possibly underestimated. Spike-spanning, vaccine-associated CD4 TCRs were dominant at 160-218 and 743-854. Scientists sampled the repertoires only once the peak T cell response had passed.

With regard to this clone: Its antigen is unidentified.

The table came from immunoSEQ multiplex PCR; TCRdb's copy has only in-frame clones and leaves some out. The sample lists about 98,000 clones, approximately 84% occurring once. V gene TRBV6-6 combines with J gene TRBJ1-2, with D unclear. The source was peripheral blood, collected on day 0 of AZD1222 vaccination. The source is an adult in good health. CDR3 nucleotides: TGTGCCAGCAGCCCGGTTATACGCTATGGCTACACCTTC. It translates to CASSPVIRYGYTF.